This paragraph covers one T cell receptor beta chain sequence. The clone's antigen remains unknown. Base qualities were left out, and no much larger clone turns up one base away. The CDR3 runs 14 residues from the cysteine to the phenylalanine. Kept here is only the CDR3 DNA, which spans 42 bases and is read in frame from base 1. For this chain, trimming is 0 bases at the V end and 10 bases at the J end, and the number of junction bases without a gene match is 8. From a lookup of the germline V gene (reference sequence), CDR1 and CDR2 are SGHAT and FQDESV. The data were obtained in a study of T and B cells in COVID-19 patients (dated by TCRdb to about 2020). A note on the overall study: Using TRB and IGH repertoire sequencing of peripheral blood, the study characterized adaptive immunity in COVID-19 patients who had active infection or had recovered. The TCR and BCR sequence repository comprised roughly 40 patients and some 64 time points, with over 8 million TCR sequences analysed. As many as 9 follow-up blood samples were collected from each patient, and in some individuals these samples spanned different disease stages. A recovered cohort comprised roughly 18 patients contributing about 22 samples, mostly after mild to moderate COVID-19 managed as outpatients. Two patients were included in both the recovered and active cohorts because samples were available from active disease and after recovery. Median age was about 34 years in the recovered cohort versus 55 to 80 years in the active-infection cohort. In the active-infection cohort, about 90% of the roughly 20 patients had comorbidities linked to unfavorable COVID-19 outcome. Of the 20 to 25 patients in the active-infection cohort, eleven to twelve were critically ill and needed mechanical ventilation or ECMO. Repertoire analyses used an age-matched reference group of a few dozen healthy donors who were negative for COVID-19 antibodies as the comparison.

Overall study results and their limits: Few blood samples were available from mildly ill patients while symptoms were present, and early samples from severe cases were likewise scarce. Specific T cell subsets (CD4+/Treg/CD8+) and sorted SARS-CoV-2-responsive or tetramer+ T cells had not yet been sequenced, and these experiments were ongoing. During active COVID-19 the TRB repertoires were highly clonal, but at recovery diversity and richness rose above the levels seen in healthy donors. The reported TCR clusters were stated to require prospective validation before clinical use. A total of 2,000 to 2,500 TCR clusters were exclusive to the recovered cohort, and 25 to 40 of those clusters were low-pGen clusters. The cohort was considered too small for HLA contributions to COVID-19 susceptibility or severity to be assessed. Strongly skewed TRBV/TRBJ gene usage was reported in patients with COVID-19.

The instrument given in TCRdb is Illumina MiSeq. Multiplex PCR with BIOMED2 TRB-A/B primer pools was used to amplify the TRB rearrangements. Illumina-compatible adapters and 7-nucleotide sample barcodes were attached to the amplicons through two consecutive PCRs. All library PCRs used Phusion HS II polymerase. The amplicons were purified from gel with the NucleoSpin Gel and PCR Clean-up kit, measured on Qubit, and then pooled at about 4 nM. Amplicon pool quality was checked on an Agilent 2100 Bioanalyzer before Illumina next-generation sequencing. Processing in the source paper ran as follows. Annotation of TRB rearrangements was performed with MiXCR 3.0.8 using the default MiXCR reference library. Non-productive reads and sequences with fewer than 2 reads were excluded, and each unique CDR3 nucleotide sequence counted as one clone. R 3.5.1 was used to calculate clonality, diversity, richness and V-J gene usage. TCR clustering by CDR3 similarity used GLIPH2, with generation probabilities calculated by OLGA. Only GLIPH2 clusters with at least four unique TCR clonotypes present in at least three individuals were retained. In-frame beta chains were kept once TCRdb had trimmed the public reads at Q25 with fastp and called clones with MiXCR. Records with the same CDR3 protein are collapsed into one entry carrying the most frequent genes and DNA. The V and J calls and clone size come from TCRdb's table, not from the authors' own analysis. The sample yields about 5,600 distinct CDR3 sequences; less than 35% were counted once. The top ten constitute roughly 35% of the sample.

Genomic DNA extracted from blood, in amounts of about 240-550 ng, served as the starting material for amplifying TRB repertoires. The sequence is built from TRBV11-1 and TRBJ1-2; 7 central bases correspond to TRBD1. Sequencing was performed on blood. The origin of this receptor is a human donor with active COVID-19. The donor label of this sample is uncertain. The CDR3 in this case is CASSLARTGTYYTF. The bases are TGTGCCAGCAGCTTAGCGAGGACAGGAACGTACTACACCTTC.